The sequence of this TCR beta chain was determined in a study of blood T cell repertoires in COVID-19. The wider study: There were acute and convalescent COVID-19 samples, and they came from the United States, Italy and Spain. T cells, B-cell-depleted T cells, or PBMCs provided the cDNA or gDNA that served as material.

Seattle enrolled patients during active infection and tracked them longitudinally. The repertoire was sequenced with immunoSEQ multiplex PCR; TCRdb's copy has only in-frame clones and lacks some. This sample carries a few hundred thousand clones, approximately 90% of them seen once, and the ten largest clones take 5.5% to 8%. Germline-derived CDR1 and CDR2 are LGHNA and YSLEER. This CDR3 contains 15 residues. With 1 base clipped from V and 1 base from J, the junction kept 3 bases outside the gene matches. The V and J genes are TRBV4-3 and TRBJ1-1; TRBD1 aligns across 7 bases. The material sequenced was peripheral blood. This clonotype was obtained from a woman between 45 and 65 years old with COVID-19, enrolled during active disease. The CDR3 sequence: CASSQADRANTEAFF. CDR3 in DNA: TGCGCCAGCAGCCAAGCTGACAGGGCGAACACTGAAGCTTTCTTT.